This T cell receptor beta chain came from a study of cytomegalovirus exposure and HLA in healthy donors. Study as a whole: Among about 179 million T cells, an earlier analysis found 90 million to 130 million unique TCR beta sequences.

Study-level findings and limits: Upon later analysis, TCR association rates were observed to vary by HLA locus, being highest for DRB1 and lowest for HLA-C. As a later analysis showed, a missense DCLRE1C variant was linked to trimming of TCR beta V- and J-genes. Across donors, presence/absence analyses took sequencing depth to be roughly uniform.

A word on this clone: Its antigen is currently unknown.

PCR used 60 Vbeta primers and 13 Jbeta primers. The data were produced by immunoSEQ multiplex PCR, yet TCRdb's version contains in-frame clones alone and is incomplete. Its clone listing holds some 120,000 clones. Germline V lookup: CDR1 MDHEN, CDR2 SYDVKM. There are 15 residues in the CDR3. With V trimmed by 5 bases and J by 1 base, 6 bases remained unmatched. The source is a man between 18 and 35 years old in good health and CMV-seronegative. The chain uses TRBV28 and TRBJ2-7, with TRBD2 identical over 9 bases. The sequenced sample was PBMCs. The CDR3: CASSPSGISSYEQYF. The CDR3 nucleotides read TGTGCCAGCAGTCCTAGCGGGATCTCATCCTACGAGCAGTACTTC. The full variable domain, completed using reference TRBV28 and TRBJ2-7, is DVKVTQSSRYLVKRTGEKVFLECVQDMDHENMFWYRQDPGLGLRLIYFSYDVKMKEKGDIPEGYSVSREKKERFSLILESASTNQTSMYLCASSPSGISSYEQYFGPGTRLTVT.